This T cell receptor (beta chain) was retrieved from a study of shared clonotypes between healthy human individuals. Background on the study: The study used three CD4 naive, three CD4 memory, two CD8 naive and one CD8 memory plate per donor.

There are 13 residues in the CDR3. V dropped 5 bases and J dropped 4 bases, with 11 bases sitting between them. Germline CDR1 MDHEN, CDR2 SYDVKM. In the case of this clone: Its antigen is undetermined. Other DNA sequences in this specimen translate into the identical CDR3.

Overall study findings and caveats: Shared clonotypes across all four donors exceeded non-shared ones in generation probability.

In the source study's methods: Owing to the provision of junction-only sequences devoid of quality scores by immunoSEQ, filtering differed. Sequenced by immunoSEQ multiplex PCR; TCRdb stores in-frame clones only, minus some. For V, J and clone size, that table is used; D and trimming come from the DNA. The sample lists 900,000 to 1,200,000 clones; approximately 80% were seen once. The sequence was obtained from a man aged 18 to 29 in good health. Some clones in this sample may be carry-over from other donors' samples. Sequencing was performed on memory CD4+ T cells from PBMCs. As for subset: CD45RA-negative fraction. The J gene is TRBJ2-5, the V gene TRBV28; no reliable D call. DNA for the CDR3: TGTGCCAGCAGTCCCCCTCCCCGAGAGACCCAGTACTTC. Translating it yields CASSPPPRETQYF.